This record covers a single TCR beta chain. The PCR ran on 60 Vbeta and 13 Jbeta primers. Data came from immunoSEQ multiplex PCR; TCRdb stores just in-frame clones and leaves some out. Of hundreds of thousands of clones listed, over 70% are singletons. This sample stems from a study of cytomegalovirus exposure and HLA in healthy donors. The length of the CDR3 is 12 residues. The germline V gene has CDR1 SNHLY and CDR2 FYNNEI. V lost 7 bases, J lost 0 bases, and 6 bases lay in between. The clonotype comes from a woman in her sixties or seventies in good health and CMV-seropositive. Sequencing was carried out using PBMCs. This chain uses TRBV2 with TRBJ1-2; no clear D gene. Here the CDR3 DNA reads TGTGCCAGCAAAGCAACTAACTATGGCTACACCTTC. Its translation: CASKATNYGYTF.